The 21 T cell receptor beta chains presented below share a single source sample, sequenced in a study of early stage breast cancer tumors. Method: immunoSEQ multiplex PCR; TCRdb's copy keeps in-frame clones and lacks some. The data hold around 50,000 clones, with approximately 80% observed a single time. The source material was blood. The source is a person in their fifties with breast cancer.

CDR3 loop: CASSEAEPYEQYF. The CDR3 DNA reads as TGTGCCAGCAGTGAAGCGGAGCCCTACGAGCAGTACTTC. This chain connects TRBV6-1 to TRBJ2-7; D is unclear. CDR3 size: 13 residues. The V end lost 0 bases, the J end lost 2 bases, and 5 bases lay between the germline ends. Per germline, CDR1 MNHNS and CDR2 SASEGT.

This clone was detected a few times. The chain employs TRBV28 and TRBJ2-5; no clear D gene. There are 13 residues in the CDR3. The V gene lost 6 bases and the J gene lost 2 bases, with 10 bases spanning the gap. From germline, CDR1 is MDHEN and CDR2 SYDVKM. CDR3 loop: CASRIHRQETQYF. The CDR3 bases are TGTGCCAGCAGGATACATAGGCAAGAGACCCAGTACTTC.

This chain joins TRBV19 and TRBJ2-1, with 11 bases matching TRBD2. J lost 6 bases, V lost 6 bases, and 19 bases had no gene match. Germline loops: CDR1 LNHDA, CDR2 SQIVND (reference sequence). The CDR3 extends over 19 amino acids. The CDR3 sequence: CASSRLAGLLKMDGNEQFF. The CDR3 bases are TGTGCCAGTAGCCGACTAGCGGGATTGTTAAAAATGGACGGCAATGAGCAGTTCTTC.

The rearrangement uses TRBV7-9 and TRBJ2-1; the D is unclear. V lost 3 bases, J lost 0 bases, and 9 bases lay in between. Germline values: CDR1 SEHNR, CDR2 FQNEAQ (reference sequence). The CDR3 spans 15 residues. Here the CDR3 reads CASSFDPLSYNEQFF. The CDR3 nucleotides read TGTGCCAGCAGCTTTGACCCCCTCTCCTACAATGAGCAGTTCTTC.

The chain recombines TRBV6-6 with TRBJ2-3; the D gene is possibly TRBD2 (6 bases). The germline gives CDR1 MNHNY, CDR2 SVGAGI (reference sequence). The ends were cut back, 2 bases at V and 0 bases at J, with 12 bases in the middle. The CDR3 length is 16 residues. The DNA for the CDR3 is TGTGCCAGCAGTTACGGGGAGGTTCCGAGCACAGATACGCAGTATTTT. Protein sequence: CASSYGEVPSTDTQYF.

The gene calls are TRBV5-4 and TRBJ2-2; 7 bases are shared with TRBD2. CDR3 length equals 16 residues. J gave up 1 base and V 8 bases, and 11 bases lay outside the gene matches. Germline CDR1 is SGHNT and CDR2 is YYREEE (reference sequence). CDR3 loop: CARQDPKRGNTGELFF. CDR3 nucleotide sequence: TGTGCCAGGCAAGATCCCAAGCGGGGGAACACCGGGGAGCTGTTTTTT.

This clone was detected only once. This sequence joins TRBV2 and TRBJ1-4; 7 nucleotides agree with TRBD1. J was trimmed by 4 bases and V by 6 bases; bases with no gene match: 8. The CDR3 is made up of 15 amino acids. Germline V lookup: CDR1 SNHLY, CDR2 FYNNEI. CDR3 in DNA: TGTGCCAGCAGGGGCAGACAGGGCTATAATGAAAAACTGTTTTTT. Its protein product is CASRGRQGYNEKLFF.

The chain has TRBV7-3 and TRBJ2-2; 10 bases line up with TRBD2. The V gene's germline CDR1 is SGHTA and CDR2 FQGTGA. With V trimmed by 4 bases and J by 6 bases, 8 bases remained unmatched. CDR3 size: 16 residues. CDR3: CASSYSSGRGAGELFF. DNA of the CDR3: TGTGCCAGCAGCTATTCTAGCGGGAGAGGGGCCGGGGAGCTGTTTTTT.

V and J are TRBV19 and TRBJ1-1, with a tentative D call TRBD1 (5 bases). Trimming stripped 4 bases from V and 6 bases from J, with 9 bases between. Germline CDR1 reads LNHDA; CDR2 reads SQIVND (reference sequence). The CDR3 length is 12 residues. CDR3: CASSSRVAEAFF. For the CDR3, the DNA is TGTGCCAGTAGTAGCAGGGTGGCTGAAGCTTTCTTT.

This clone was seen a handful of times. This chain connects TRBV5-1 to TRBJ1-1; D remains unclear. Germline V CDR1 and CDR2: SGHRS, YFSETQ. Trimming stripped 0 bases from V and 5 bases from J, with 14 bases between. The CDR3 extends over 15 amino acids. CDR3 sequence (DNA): TGCGCCAGCAGCTTGGCCGGAGGAGGTGCAACTGAAGCTTTCTTT. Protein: CASSLAGGGATEAFF. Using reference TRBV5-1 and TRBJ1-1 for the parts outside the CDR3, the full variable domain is KAGVTQTPRYLIKTRGQQVTLSCSPISGHRSVSWYQQTPGQGLQFLFEYFSETQRNKGNFPGRFSGRQFSNSRSEMNVSTLELGDSALYLCASSLAGGGATEAFFGQGTRLTVV.

CDR3 region: CASSPDSLVAFF. The CDR3 DNA is TGTGCCAGTAGTCCCGACAGCCTGGTGGCTTTCTTT. V and J are TRBV19 and TRBJ1-1, with D possibly matching TRBD1 (5 bases). The CDR3 is made up of 12 amino acids. Trimming stripped 5 bases from V and 11 bases from J, with 15 bases between. Germline values: CDR1 LNHDA, CDR2 SQIVND (reference sequence).

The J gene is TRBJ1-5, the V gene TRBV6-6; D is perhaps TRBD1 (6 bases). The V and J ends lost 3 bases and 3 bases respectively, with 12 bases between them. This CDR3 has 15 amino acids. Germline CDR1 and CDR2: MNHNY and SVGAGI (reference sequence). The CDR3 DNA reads TGTGCCAGCAGTTATGAACAGGGCACCAATCAGCCCCAGCATTTT. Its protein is CASSYEQGTNQPQHF.

The CDR3 nucleotides are TGTGCCAGCAGCGTAAAGCGGGGCTTAGATACGCAGTATTTT. Its protein product is CASSVKRGLDTQYF. The chain uses TRBV7-2 and TRBJ2-3, with 7 bases that match TRBD2. The CDR3 consists of 14 residues. Germline V gene lookup returns CDR1 SGHTA and CDR2 FQGNSA. J gave up 5 bases and V 5 bases, and 7 bases lay outside the gene matches.

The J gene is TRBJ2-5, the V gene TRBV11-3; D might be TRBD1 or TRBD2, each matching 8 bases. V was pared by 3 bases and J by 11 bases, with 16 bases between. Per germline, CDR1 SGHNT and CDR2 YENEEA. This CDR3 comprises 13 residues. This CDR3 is CASSFDRGGRQYF. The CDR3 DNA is TGTGCCAGCAGCTTTGACAGGGGCGGGAGGCAGTACTTC.

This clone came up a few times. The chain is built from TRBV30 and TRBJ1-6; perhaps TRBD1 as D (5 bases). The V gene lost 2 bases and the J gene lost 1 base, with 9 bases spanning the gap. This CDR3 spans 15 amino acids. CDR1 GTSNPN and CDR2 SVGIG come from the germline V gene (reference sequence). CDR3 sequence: CAWSLGESYNSPLHF. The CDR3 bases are TGTGCCTGGAGTCTAGGGGAATCCTATAATTCACCCCTCCACTTT. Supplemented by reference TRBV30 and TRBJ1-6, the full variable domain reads SQTIHQWPATLVQPVGSPLSLECTVEGTSNPNLYWYRQAAGRGLQLLFYSVGIGQISSEVPQNLSASRPQDRQFILSSKKLLLSDSGFYLCAWSLGESYNSPLHFGNGTRLTVT.

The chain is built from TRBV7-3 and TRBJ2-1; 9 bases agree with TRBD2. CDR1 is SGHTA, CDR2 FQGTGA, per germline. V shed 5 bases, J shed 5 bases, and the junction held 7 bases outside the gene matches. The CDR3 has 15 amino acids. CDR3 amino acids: CASSLTSGPNNEQFF. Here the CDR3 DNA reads TGTGCCAGCAGCCTTACTAGCGGGCCGAACAATGAGCAGTTCTTC.

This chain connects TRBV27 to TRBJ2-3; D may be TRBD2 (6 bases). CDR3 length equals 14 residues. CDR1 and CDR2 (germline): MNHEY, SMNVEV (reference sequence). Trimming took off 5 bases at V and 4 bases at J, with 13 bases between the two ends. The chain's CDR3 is CASSRGGTPDTQYF. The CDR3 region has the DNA TGTGCCAGCAGTAGGGGCGGGACGCCAGATACGCAGTATTTT.

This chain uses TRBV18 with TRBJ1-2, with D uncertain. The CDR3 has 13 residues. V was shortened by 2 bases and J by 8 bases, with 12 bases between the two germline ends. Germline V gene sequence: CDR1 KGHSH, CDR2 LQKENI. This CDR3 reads CASSPDGIGGYTF. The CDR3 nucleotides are TGTGCCAGCTCACCAGACGGGATAGGGGGCTACACCTTC.

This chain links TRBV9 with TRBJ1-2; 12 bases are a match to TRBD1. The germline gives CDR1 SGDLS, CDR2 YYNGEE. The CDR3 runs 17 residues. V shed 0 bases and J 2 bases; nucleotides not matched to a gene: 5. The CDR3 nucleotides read TGTGCCAGCAGCGTAGGCGGGACAGGGGGCAGGAACTATGGCTACACCTTC. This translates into CASSVGGTGGRNYGYTF.

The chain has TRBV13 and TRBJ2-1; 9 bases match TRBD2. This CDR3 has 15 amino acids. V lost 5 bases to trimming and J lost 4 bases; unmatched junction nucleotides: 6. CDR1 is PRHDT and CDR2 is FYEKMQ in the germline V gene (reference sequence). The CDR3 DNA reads TGTGCCAGCAGCCTGCGGGGGGGAATTTACAATGAGCAGTTCTTC. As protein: CASSLRGGIYNEQFF.

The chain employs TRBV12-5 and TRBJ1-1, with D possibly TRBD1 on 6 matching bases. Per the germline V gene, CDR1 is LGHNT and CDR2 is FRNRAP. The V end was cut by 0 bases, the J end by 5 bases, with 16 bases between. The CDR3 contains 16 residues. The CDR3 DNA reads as TGTGCTAGTGGTTTGGTACTTGGGGGGGCCAGGACTGAAGCTTTCTTT. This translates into CASGLVLGGARTEAFF.